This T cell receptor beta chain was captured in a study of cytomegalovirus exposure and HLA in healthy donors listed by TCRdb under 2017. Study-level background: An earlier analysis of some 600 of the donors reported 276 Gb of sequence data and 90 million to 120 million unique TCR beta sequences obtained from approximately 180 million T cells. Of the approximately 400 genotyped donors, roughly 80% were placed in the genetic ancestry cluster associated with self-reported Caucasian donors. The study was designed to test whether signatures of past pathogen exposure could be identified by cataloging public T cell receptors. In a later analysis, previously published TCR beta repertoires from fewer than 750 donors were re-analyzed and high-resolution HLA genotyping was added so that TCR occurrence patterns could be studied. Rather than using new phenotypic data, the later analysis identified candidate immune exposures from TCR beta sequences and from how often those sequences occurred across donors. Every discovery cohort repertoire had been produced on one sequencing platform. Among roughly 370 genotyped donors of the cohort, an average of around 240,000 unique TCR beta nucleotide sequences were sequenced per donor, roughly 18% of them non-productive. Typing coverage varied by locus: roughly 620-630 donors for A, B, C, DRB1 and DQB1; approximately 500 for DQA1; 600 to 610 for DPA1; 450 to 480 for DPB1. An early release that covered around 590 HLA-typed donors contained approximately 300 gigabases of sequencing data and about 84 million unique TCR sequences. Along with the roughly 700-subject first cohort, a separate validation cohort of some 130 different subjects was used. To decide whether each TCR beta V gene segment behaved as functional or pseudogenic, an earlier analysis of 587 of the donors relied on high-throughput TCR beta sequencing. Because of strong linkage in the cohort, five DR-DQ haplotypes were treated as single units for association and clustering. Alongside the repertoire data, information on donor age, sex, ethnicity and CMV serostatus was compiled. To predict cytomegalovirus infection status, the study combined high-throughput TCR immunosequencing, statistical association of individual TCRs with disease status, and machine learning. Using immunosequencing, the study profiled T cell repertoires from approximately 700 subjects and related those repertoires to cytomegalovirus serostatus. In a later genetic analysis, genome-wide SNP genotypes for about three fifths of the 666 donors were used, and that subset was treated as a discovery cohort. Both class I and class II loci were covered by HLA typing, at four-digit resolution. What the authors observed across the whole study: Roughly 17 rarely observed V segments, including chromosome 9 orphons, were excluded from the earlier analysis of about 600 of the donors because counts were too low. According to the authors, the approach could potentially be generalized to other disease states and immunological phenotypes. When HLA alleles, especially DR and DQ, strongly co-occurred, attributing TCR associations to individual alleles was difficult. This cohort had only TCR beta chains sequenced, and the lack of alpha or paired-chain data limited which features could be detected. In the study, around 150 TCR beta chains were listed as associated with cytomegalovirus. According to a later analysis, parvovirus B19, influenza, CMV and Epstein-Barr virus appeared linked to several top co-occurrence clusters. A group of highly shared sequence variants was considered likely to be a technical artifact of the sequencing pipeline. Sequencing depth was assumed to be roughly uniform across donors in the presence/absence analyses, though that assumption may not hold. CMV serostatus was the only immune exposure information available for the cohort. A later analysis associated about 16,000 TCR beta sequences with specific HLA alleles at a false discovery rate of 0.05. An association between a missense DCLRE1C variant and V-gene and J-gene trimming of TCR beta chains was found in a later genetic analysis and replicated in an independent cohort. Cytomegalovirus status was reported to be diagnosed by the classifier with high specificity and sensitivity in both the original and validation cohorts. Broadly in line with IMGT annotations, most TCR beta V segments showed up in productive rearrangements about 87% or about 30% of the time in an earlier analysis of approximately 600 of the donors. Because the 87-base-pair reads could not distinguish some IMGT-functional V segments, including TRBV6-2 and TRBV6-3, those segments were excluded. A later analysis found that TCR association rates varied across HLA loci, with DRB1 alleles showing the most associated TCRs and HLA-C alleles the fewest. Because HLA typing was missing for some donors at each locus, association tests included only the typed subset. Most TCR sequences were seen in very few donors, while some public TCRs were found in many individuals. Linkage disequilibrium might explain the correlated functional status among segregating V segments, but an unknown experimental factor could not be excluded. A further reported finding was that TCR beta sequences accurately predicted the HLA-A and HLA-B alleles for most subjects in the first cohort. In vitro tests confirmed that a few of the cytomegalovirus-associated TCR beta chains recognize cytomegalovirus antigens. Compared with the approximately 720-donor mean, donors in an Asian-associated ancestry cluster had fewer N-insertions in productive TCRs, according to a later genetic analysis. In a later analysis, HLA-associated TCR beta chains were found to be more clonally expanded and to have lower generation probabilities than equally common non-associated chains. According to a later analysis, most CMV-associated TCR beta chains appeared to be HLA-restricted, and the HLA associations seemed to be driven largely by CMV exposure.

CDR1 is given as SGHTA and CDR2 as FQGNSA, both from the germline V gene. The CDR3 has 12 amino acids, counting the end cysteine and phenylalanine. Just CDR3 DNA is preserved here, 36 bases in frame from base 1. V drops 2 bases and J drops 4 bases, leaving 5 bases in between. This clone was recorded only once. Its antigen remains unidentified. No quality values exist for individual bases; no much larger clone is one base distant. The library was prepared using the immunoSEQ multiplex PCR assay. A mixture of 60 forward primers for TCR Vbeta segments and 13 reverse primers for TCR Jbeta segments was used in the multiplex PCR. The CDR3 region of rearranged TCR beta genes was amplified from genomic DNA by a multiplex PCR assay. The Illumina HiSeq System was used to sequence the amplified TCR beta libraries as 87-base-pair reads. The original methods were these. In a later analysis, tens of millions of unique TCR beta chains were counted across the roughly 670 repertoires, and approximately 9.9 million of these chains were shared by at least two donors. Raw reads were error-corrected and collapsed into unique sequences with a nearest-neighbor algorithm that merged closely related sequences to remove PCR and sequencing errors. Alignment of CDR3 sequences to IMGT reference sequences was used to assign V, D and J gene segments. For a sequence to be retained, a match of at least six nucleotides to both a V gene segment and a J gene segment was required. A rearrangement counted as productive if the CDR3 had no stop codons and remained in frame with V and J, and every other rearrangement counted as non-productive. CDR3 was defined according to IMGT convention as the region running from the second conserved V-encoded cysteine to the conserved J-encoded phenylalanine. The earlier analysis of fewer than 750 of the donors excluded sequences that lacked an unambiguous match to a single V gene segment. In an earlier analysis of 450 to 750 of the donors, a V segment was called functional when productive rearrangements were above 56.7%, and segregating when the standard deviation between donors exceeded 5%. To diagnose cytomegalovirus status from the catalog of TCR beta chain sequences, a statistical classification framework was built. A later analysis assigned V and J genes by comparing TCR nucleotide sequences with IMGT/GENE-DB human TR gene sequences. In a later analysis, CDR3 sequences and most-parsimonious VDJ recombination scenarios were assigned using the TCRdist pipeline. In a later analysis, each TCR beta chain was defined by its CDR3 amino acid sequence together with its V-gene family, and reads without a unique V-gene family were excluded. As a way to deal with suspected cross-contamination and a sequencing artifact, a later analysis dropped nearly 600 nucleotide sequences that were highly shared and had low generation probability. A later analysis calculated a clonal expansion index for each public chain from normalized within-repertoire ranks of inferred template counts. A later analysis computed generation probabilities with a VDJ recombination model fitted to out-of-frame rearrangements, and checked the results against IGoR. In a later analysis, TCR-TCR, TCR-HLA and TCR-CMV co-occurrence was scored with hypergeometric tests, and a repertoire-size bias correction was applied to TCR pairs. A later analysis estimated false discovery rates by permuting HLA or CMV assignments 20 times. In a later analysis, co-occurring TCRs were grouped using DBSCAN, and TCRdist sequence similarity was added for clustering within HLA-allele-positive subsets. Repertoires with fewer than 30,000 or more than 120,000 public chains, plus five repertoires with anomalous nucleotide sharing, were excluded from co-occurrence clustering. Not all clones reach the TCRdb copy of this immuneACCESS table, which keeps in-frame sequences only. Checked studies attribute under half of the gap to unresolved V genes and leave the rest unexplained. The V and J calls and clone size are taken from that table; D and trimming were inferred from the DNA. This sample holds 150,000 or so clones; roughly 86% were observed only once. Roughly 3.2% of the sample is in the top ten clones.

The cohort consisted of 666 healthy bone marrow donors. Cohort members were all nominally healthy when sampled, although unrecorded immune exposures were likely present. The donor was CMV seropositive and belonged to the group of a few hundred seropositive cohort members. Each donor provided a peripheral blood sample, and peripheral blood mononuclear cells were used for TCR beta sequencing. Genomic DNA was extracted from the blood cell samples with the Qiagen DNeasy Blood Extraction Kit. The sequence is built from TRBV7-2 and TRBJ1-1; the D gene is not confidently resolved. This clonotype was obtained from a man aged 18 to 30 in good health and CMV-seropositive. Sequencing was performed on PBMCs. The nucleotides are TGTGCCAGCAGCTTAATCCTCACTGAAGCTTTCTTT. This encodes CASSLILTEAFF.